The rows below give T cell receptor beta chains drawn from one sample of a study of blood T cell repertoires in COVID-19. TCRdb's table, derived via immunoSEQ multiplex PCR, lists solely in-frame clones and lacks some. This table holds a few hundred thousand clones, 80% to 90% found once. The sequencing input was PBMCs or T cells enriched from blood (not recorded which). These receptors all stem from a man aged 40-55 years who had recovered from COVID-19. Both conserved end residues are part of each CDR3. Each record gives: V gene, CDR3 protein.

v_gene: TRBV5-1; CDR3aa: CASGYYPGQGRGEQFF
v_gene: TRBV5-1; CDR3aa: CASSLPGYGYTF
v_gene: TRBV9; CDR3aa: CASSAMVGNSPLHF
v_gene: TRBV5-6; CDR3aa: CASSKKDRDYGYTF
v_gene: TRBV19; CDR3aa: CASSRAPANYGYTF
v_gene: TRBV3-1/TRBV3-2; CDR3aa: CASSQRTSGSLFGSYNEQFF
v_gene: TRBV10-3; CDR3aa: CAISEGQGGWNTEAFF
v_gene: TRBV19; CDR3aa: CASSIVAGAAGYTF
v_gene: TRBV6-5; CDR3aa: CASKTGVVNTDTQYF
v_gene: TRBV5-5; CDR3aa: CASSLGTGGRTEAFF
v_gene: TRBV7-8; CDR3aa: CASSFLQGADTYEQYF
v_gene: TRBV5-1; CDR3aa: CASSLQWPSRATDTQYF
v_gene: TRBV2; CDR3aa: CASSGPPNTGELFF
v_gene: TRBV3-1/TRBV3-2; CDR3aa: CASSQDSGGGRNTIYF
v_gene: TRBV28; CDR3aa: CASLRSGANVLTF
v_gene: TRBV19; CDR3aa: CASRVQGMNTEAFF
v_gene: TRBV11-2; CDR3aa: CASSPRTGVSGANVLTF
v_gene: TRBV5-8; CDR3aa: CASNNRGGYSNQPQHF
v_gene: TRBV4-2; CDR3aa: CASSQRAQGVGGYTF
v_gene: TRBV18; CDR3aa: CASLTELAGELFF
v_gene: TRBV6-1; CDR3aa: CASSERTGSETQYF
v_gene: TRBV7-9; CDR3aa: CASSLPTGGNSPLHF
v_gene: TRBV28; CDR3aa: CASTGGARNTEAFF
v_gene: TRBV4-1; CDR3aa: CASSLQQGDNYGYTF
v_gene: TRBV6-5; CDR3aa: CASSTDYNSPLHF
v_gene: TRBV10-3; CDR3aa: CAVSANLGTEAFF
v_gene: TRBV21-1; CDR3aa: CASSEGESYNEQFF
v_gene: TRBV21-1; CDR3aa: CASSEGPPQGAPGNTIYF
v_gene: TRBV21-1; CDR3aa: CASSYVTSGDQETQYF
v_gene: TRBV14; CDR3aa: CASRKNTGTSEFGEQFF
v_gene: TRBV19; CDR3aa: CASRQGSGSGANVLTF
v_gene: TRBV6-1; CDR3aa: CASSEGGAQHF
v_gene: TRBV11-3; CDR3aa: CASSLGLRGGWKEQFF
v_gene: TRBV5-1; CDR3aa: CASSLDSGYQETQYF
v_gene: TRBV6-5; CDR3aa: CASRGTVQNQPQHF
v_gene: TRBV3-1/TRBV3-2; CDR3aa: CASSPVAGSNQPQHF
v_gene: TRBV24-1; CDR3aa: CATSEGQGSRSNQPQHF
v_gene: TRBV28; CDR3aa: CASSAGTGDGYTF
v_gene: TRBV18; CDR3aa: CASSPQGTMNTGELFF
v_gene: TRBV6-8; CDR3aa: CASRSGTVELTITYEQYF
v_gene: TRBV5-6; CDR3aa: CASSFGSGGNEQFF
v_gene: TRBV3-1/TRBV3-2; CDR3aa: CASSPLPGERGYRLAKNIQYF
v_gene: TRBV19; CDR3aa: CASSSLAGPYNEQFF
v_gene: TRBV29-1; CDR3aa: CSVEDLSGTEAYEQYF
v_gene: TRBV5-1; CDR3aa: CASSPTSPGQGNSPLHF
v_gene: TRBV11-2; CDR3aa: CASSRTGHRNTEAFF
v_gene: TRBV21-1; CDR3aa: CASTPRGECNQPQHF
v_gene: TRBV29-1; CDR3aa: CSVNRAGGPGEQYF
v_gene: TRBV3-1/TRBV3-2; CDR3aa: CASSPGSGGGLGQYF
v_gene: TRBV5-1; CDR3aa: CASSLTGQGAVAFF
v_gene: TRBV27; CDR3aa: CASSLGQVKQETQYF
v_gene: TRBV9; CDR3aa: CASSVGGGTYEQYF
v_gene: TRBV27; CDR3aa: CASSQGLGRSTNEKLFF
v_gene: TRBV7-8; CDR3aa: CASSWQGRARYNEQFF